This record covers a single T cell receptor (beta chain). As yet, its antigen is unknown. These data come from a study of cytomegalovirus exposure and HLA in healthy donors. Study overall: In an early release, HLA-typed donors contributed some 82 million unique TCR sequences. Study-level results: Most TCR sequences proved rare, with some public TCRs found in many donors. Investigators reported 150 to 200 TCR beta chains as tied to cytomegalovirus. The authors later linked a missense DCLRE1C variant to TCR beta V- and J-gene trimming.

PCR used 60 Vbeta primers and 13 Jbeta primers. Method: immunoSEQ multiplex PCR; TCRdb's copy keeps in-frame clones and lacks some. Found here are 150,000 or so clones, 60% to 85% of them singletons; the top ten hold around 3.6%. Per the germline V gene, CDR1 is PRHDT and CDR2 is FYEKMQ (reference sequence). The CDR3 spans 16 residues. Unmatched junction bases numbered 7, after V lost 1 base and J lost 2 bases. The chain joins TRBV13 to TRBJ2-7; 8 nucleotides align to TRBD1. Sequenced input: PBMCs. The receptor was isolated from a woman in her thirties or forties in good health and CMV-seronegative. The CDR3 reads CASSLDQGALAYEQYF. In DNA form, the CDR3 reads TGTGCCAGCAGCTTAGACCAGGGGGCGCTTGCCTACGAGCAGTACTTC.